This record concerns one T cell receptor (beta chain) sequence. This clone was seen once. Its antigen is still unknown. The record has no base qualities; no much larger clone is one base away. The trial excluded patients who had a history of autoimmune disease or who were on systemic immunosuppression. In every dose cohort, peripheral blood was drawn for TCR sequencing at baseline, cycle 4 day 1, and cycle 7 day 1. Samples came from an open-label, multicenter, first-in-human phase I dose-escalation trial of ivuxolimab. The trial enrolled adults with locally advanced or metastatic head and neck squamous cell, hepatocellular, melanoma or renal cell carcinoma. Before TCR sequencing, CD4+ and CD8+ T cells were separately sorted from peripheral blood. These data are taken from a study of OX40 agonist ivuxolimab in advanced cancers. Regarding the complete study: Ivuxolimab was an agonistic, fully human IgG2 monoclonal antibody directed against OX40 (CD134), a costimulatory receptor. Intravenous ivuxolimab was administered to patients every 2 weeks at six dose levels: 0.01, 0.1, 0.3, 1.5, 3 and 10 mg/kg. Patients were allowed to have had prior anti-PD-1, anti-PD-L1 or anti-CTLA-4 therapy, and around two fifths of the dose-escalation patients had been treated with checkpoint inhibitors. Of the approximately 53 patients in dose escalation, some 19 had hepatocellular carcinoma, some 15 had melanoma, 9 had renal cell carcinoma and 9 had head and neck cancer. The paper reports the monotherapy dose-escalation portion (N of about 47 patients) of the phase I ivuxolimab trial. Three dose-escalation patients achieved partial responses, one with hepatocellular carcinoma and two with cutaneous melanoma. The point of sequencing TCRbeta in the periphery was to test whether ivuxolimab changed TCR sequence diversity and drove clonal T-cell expansion. In the dose-escalation cohort, around four fifths of patients were male, and the mean age was approximately 60 years, with a range of about 20 to 90. Results and caveats for the whole study, not just this receptor: At doses of 0.1 to 3.0 mg/kg, clonal expansion of both CD4+ and CD8+ blood T cells was observed from baseline to week 6. Low levels of normalized T-cell clonal expansion were also shown by some nonresponding patients. In partial responders in the 0.1-3.0 mg/kg groups, normalized peripheral clonal expansion was found to be among the lowest, especially among CD8+ T cells. The antigen specificity of the peripheral T cells that underwent clonal expansion was not determined. After ivuxolimab, more expanded clones were found on average in CD8+ T cells than in CD4+ T cells.

Genomic DNA was isolated from the sorted cells so that the TCRbeta CDR3 region could be sequenced. The immunoSEQ Assay was used to sequence the TCRbeta CDR3 regions. Sourced from immuneACCESS, this table was stored by TCRdb with only in-frame sequences that have V and J called. A share of the clones is absent; for the studies checked, an unresolved V gene accounts for under half, and the remainder has no known explanation. This sample has under 65,000 clones in its table, and roughly 87% of those were observed once. In total, the top ten clones hold around 0.37% of the sample. V is trimmed back by 2 bases and J by 0 bases, and the junction contains 7 bases that no gene match accounts for. The germline V gene sets CDR1 to SGHRS and CDR2 to YFSETQ. From its cysteine to its phenylalanine, the CDR3 spans 19 amino acids. This entry keeps only the CDR3 DNA: 57 bases, framed from base 1.

The chain links TRBV5-1 with TRBJ2-1, with TRBD2 identical over 14 junction bases. The origin of this receptor is an adult with an advanced solid tumor such as melanoma, head and neck, liver or kidney cancer. The sample here was CD4+ or CD8+ T cells sorted from blood, taken in a trial of the OX40 agonist ivuxolimab. The DNA is as follows: TGCGCCAGCAGCTTCCCCGGGACTAGCGGGGGTAGCTCCTACAATGAGCAGTTCTTC. Its translation reads: CASSFPGTSGGSSYNEQFF.